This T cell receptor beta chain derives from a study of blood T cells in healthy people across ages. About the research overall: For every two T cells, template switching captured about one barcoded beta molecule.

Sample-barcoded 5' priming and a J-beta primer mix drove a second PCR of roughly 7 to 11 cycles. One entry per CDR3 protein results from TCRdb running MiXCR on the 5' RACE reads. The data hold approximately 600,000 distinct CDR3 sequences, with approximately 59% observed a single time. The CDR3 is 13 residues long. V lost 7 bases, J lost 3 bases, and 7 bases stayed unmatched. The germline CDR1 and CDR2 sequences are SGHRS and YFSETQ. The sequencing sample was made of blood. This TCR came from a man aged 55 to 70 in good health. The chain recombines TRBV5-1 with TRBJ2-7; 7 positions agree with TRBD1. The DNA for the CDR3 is TGCGCCAGCGGAGTCCGGGACAGCTACGAGCAGTACTTC. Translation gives CASGVRDSYEQYF.